The T cell receptor (beta chain) under discussion was sequenced for a study of control samples from healthy donors and cancer patients. Germline V gene data show CDR1 as SGHRS and CDR2 as YFSETQ. The V end was cut by 4 bases, the J end by 0 bases, with 9 bases between. The length of the CDR3 is 14 residues. The table came from immunoSEQ multiplex PCR; TCRdb's copy has only in-frame clones and leaves some out. The table shows more than 95,000 clones, with 75% to 90% occurring only once. Regarding this clone: Other DNA sequences in the sample encode the same CDR3.

V gene TRBV5-1 combines with J gene TRBJ2-3; D is uncertain. The material sequenced was PBMCs. The clonotype originates from a man in his 60s with lung cancer. The CDR3 nucleotides are TGCGCCAGCAGCCTGAGACTTAGCACAGATACGCAGTATTTT. Amino acids: CASSLRLSTDTQYF.